These 10 T cell receptor beta chains originate from one sample sequenced in a study of graft-versus-host responses after intestinal transplantation. The method was immunoSEQ multiplex PCR; TCRdb's version includes in-frame clones alone and lacks a portion of them. The table lists tens of thousands of clones, roughly nine tenths of them singletons, with around 4.8% in the top ten. The material was PBMCs, obtained 524 days after transplant. The source is a human patient who received an intestinal transplant, so some T cells may come from the graft donor.

This clone was seen more than once but under ten times. The chain is built from TRBV28 and TRBJ1-5, with D possibly being TRBD1 (5 bases). Germline V lookup: CDR1 MDHEN, CDR2 SYDVKM. V shed 4 bases and J shed 6 bases, with 19 bases lying between them. The length of the CDR3 is 16 residues. CDR3 DNA sequence: TGTGCCAGCAGTTCCCCAGGGCTGGGGGAGGGTCAGCCCCAGCATTTT. It translates to CASSSPGLGEGQPQHF.

This chain uses TRBV6-5 with TRBJ1-1; weak D call: TRBD1 (6 bases). Germline assignment: CDR1 MNHEY and CDR2 SVGAGI. This CDR3 is 13 amino acids long. V was trimmed by 6 bases and J by 2 bases, leaving 10 bases between them. The CDR3 reads CASRGTLNTEAFF. The CDR3, as DNA: TGTGCCAGCAGGGGGACACTCAACACTGAAGCTTTCTTT.

The V and J genes are TRBV7-2 and TRBJ2-2; D unclear. The germline V and J ends were trimmed by 3 bases and 2 bases, with 7 bases remaining between them. CDR1 and CDR2 (germline): SGHTA, FQGNSA. The CDR3 is 14 amino acids. The CDR3 spells CASSLGKNTGELFF. CDR3 bases: TGTGCCAGCAGCTTGGGAAAAAACACCGGGGAGCTGTTTTTT.

The V call is TRBV6-5, the J call TRBJ2-1; maybe TRBD2 (6 bases). The length of the CDR3 is 15 residues. Per germline, CDR1 MNHEY and CDR2 SVGAGI. Trimming took 0 bases from V and 7 from J, leaving 13 bases between them. CDR3 nucleotides: TGTGCCAGCAGTTACTCAGGGGTCGGAGGGAATGAGCAGTTCTTC. Encoded protein: CASSYSGVGGNEQFF.

The V call is TRBV28, the J call TRBJ1-4; D uncertain. Trimming removed 7 bases at V and 1 base at J, with 10 bases between. This CDR3 comprises 14 residues. Germline-derived CDR1 and CDR2 are MDHEN and SYDVKM. The CDR3 DNA sequence: TGTGCCAGCACCGACCGCTTAACTAATGAAAAACTGTTTTTT. It translates to CASTDRLTNEKLFF.

To note about this clone: Additional DNA sequences in this sample encode the identical CDR3. This sequence joins TRBV6-1 and TRBJ1-4, with a weak D call TRBD1 (5 bases). Germline CDR1 is MNHNS and CDR2 is SASEGT. The V end lost 3 bases, the J end lost 0 bases, and 8 bases lay between the germline ends. CDR3 length equals 15 residues. CDR3 loop: CASSEGQATNEKLFF. CDR3 in DNA: TGTGCCAGCAGTGAGGGGCAGGCAACTAATGAAAAACTGTTTTTT.

J is TRBJ2-1 and V is TRBV10-1; 11 bases are shared with TRBD2. CDR3 length equals 18 residues. Germline loops: CDR1 WNHNN, CDR2 SYGVQD (reference sequence). J gave up 7 bases and V 2 bases, and 13 bases lay outside the gene matches. The CDR3 loop is CASSERAGRTSGRNEQFF. As DNA, the CDR3 is TGCGCCAGCAGTGAGCGCGCAGGACGCACTAGCGGGAGAAATGAGCAGTTCTTC.

The chain employs TRBV5-1 and TRBJ2-2, with a possible D match to TRBD2 (6 bases). Germline-derived CDR1 and CDR2 are SGHRS and YFSETQ. CDR3 length equals 14 residues. Trimming shortened V by 4 bases and J by 6 bases, and 13 bases separated the two germline ends. As DNA, the CDR3 is TGCGCCAGCAGCCCCGGCTGGGGGGCCGGGGAGCTGTTTTTT. This sequence encodes CASSPGWGAGELFF.

The chain combines TRBV27 with TRBJ1-2; 8 nucleotides align to TRBD1. Per germline, CDR1 MNHEY and CDR2 SMNVEV (reference sequence). With 7 bases clipped from V and 8 bases from J, the junction kept 18 bases outside the gene matches. The CDR3 runs 16 residues. The CDR3 nucleotides read TGTGCCAGCACCGACATGGGCGGACAGGGAGGCCGCGGCTACACCTTC. Protein sequence: CASTDMGGQGGRGYTF.

The chain links TRBV6-4 to TRBJ2-1; 8 bases align to TRBD1. Unmatched junction bases numbered 4, after V lost 0 bases and J lost 3 bases. Per the germline V gene, CDR1 is MRHNA and CDR2 is SNTAGT. This CDR3 is 16 amino acids long. CDR3 sequence reads: CASSDSGTGSYNEQFF. CDR3 nucleotide sequence: TGTGCCAGCAGTGACTCCGGGACAGGAAGCTACAATGAGCAGTTCTTC.